Each of the 28 T cell receptor beta chains below was sequenced from the same sample in a study of OX40 agonist ivuxolimab in advanced cancers. Data came from immunoSEQ multiplex PCR; TCRdb stores just in-frame clones and leaves some out. The sample gives roughly 28,000 clones, about 79% of which show up once; roughly 14% is in the top ten. Sequenced material: CD4+ or CD8+ T cells sorted from blood, taken in a trial of the OX40 agonist ivuxolimab. The receptors here all came from an adult with an advanced solid tumor such as melanoma, head and neck, liver or kidney cancer.

V is TRBV5-6 and J is TRBJ2-1; D assignment may be TRBD1 or TRBD2 (5 bases each). The V end lost 1 base, the J end lost 3 bases, and 14 bases lay between the germline ends. The germline gives CDR1 SGHDT, CDR2 YYEEEE. The CDR3 loop spans 16 amino acids. CDR3 region: CASSLKYKGSYNEQFF. The CDR3, as DNA: TGTGCCAGCAGCTTGAAATATAAGGGGAGCTACAATGAGCAGTTCTTC. The full variable domain, its missing parts supplied by reference TRBV5-6 and TRBJ2-1, is DAGVTQSPTHLIKTRGQQVTLRCSPKSGHDTVSWYQQALGQGPQFIFQYYEEEERQRGNFPDRFSGHQFPNYSSELNVNALLLGDSALYLCASSLKYKGSYNEQFFGPGTRLTVL.

V gene TRBV10-3 combines with J gene TRBJ2-5; D is unclear. Germline V gene data show CDR1 as ENHRY and CDR2 as SYGVKD. The CDR3 extends over 15 amino acids. The V end lost 0 bases, the J end lost 3 bases, and 11 bases lay between the germline ends. The CDR3 DNA is TGTGCCATCAGTGAGTCGCCACAGCCAGAAGAGACCCAGTACTTC. It translates to CAISESPQPEETQYF.

This clone was recorded a few times. The gene calls are TRBV30 and TRBJ1-5; no clear D. Between the trimmed V and J ends, which lost 0 bases and 0 bases, there was a span of 9 bases. The CDR3 is 15 amino acids. Germline CDR1 and CDR2: GTSNPN and SVGIG (reference sequence). CDR3 sequence (DNA): TGTGCCTGGAGTGTAAGCCAGAATAGCAATCAGCCCCAGCATTTT. It translates to CAWSVSQNSNQPQHF. The whole variable domain, remainder taken from reference TRBV30 and TRBJ1-5, is SQTIHQWPATLVQPVGSPLSLECTVEGTSNPNLYWYRQAAGRGLQLLFYSVGIGQISSEVPQNLSASRPQDRQFILSSKKLLLSDSGFYLCAWSVSQNSNQPQHFGDGTRLSIL.

This clone was found a few times. The chain employs TRBV5-6 and TRBJ2-7, with 11 bases aligning to TRBD2. The CDR3 is made up of 15 amino acids. J gave up 3 bases and V 3 bases, and 5 bases lay outside the gene matches. Germline V gives CDR1 SGHDT, CDR2 YYEEEE. CDR3 coding DNA: TGTGCCAGCAGCTGGGGACTAGCGGATGACTACGAGCAGTACTTC. Its translation: CASSWGLADDYEQYF.

This clone was counted between two and nine times. The CDR3 loop reads CASSSQLYQPQHF. The CDR3 nucleotides read TGTGCCAGTAGTAGCCAACTCTATCAGCCCCAGCATTTT. The chain carries TRBV19 and TRBJ1-5; no reliable D call. Germline V gene data show CDR1 as LNHDA and CDR2 as SQIVND (reference sequence). This CDR3 is built from 13 residues. Trimming took off 4 bases at V and 5 bases at J, with 9 bases between the two ends.

The chain is built from TRBV5-1 and TRBJ2-6; D is undetermined. CDR3 length: 14 amino acids. Germline V gene sequence: CDR1 SGHRS, CDR2 YFSETQ. The germline V and J ends were trimmed by 4 bases and 0 bases, with 5 bases remaining between them. This CDR3 is CASSDYSGANVLTF. CDR3 DNA sequence: TGCGCCAGCAGCGATTACTCTGGGGCCAACGTCCTGACTTTC.

The rearrangement links TRBV27 to TRBJ2-3; 8 bases are a match to TRBD2. Germline V gene lookup returns CDR1 MNHEY and CDR2 SMNVEV (reference sequence). This CDR3 has 15 amino acids. Trimming took 6 bases from V and 1 from J; bases not matched to a gene: 6. The CDR3: CASSFGTSGTDTQYF. In DNA, the CDR3 is TGTGCCAGCAGCTTTGGGACTAGTGGCACAGATACGCAGTATTTT.

The V call is TRBV30, the J call TRBJ1-6; D not certain. This CDR3 has 16 amino acids. Germline CDR1 reads GTSNPN; CDR2 reads SVGIG (reference sequence). V lost 2 bases and J 7 bases, leaving 18 bases between the germline ends. The CDR3 DNA reads TGTGCCTGGAGTTTTCAACAAGTCAGCAGGAATTCACCCCTCCACTTT. Translation: CAWSFQQVSRNSPLHF.

The chain recombines TRBV2 with TRBJ1-6; the match to TRBD1 covers 7 bases. Germline V gene lookup returns CDR1 SNHLY and CDR2 FYNNEI. V trimming: 6 bases; J trimming: 7 bases; junction bases outside the gene matches: 9. The CDR3 runs 15 residues. CDR3 sequence reads: CASSVDRVRNSPLHF. The CDR3 coding sequence is TGTGCCAGCAGCGTAGACAGGGTCAGGAATTCACCCCTCCACTTT.

This chain uses TRBV6-5 with TRBJ1-2, with D unclear. With 4 bases removed from V and 3 bases from J, the gap between germline ends came to 9 bases. The germline CDR1 and CDR2 sequences are MNHEY and SVGAGI. CDR3 size: 13 residues. The CDR3 region has the DNA TGTGCCAGCAGTTCGGGTATTGACTATGGCTACACCTTC. Amino acid sequence: CASSSGIDYGYTF.

This chain links TRBV5-1 with TRBJ2-4; TRBD1 aligns across 9 bases. The CDR3 is 15 residues long. V was pared by 4 bases and J by 8 bases, with 10 bases of the junction left unmatched. Germline CDR1 reads SGHRS; CDR2 reads YFSETQ. This CDR3 is CASSDPGQGRDIQYF. CDR3 bases: TGCGCCAGCAGCGACCCGGGACAGGGCAGGGACATTCAGTACTTC. The complete variable domain, with remaining parts taken from reference TRBV5-1 and TRBJ2-4, reads KAGVTQTPRYLIKTRGQQVTLSCSPISGHRSVSWYQQTPGQGLQFLFEYFSETQRNKGNFPGRFSGRQFSNSRSEMNVSTLELGDSALYLCASSDPGQGRDIQYFGAGTRLSVL.

The chain employs TRBV19 and TRBJ1-4; 8 bases fit TRBD1. The germline V gene encodes CDR1 LNHDA and CDR2 SQIVND (reference sequence). This CDR3 has 13 amino acids. Germline trimming cut 5 bases from V and 11 bases from J; bases unmatched to any gene: 7. The CDR3 DNA reads TGTGCCAGTAGTCAGGGGGCCGGTATGAAACTGTTTTTT. Translated: CASSQGAGMKLFF. The full variable domain, its missing parts supplied by reference TRBV19 and TRBJ1-4, is DGGITQSPKYLFRKEGQNVTLSCEQNLNHDAMYWYRQDPGQGLRLIYYSQIVNDFQKGDIAEGYSVSREKKESFPLTVTSAQKNPTAFYLCASSQGAGMKLFFGSGTQLSVL.

The gene calls are TRBV6-6 and TRBJ1-5; no reliable D call. Germline V gene sequence: CDR1 MNHNY, CDR2 SVGAGI (reference sequence). V was shortened by 0 bases and J by 6 bases, with 9 bases between the two germline ends. This CDR3 contains 14 residues. CDR3 sequence: CASSYSITSQPQHF. In DNA form, the CDR3 reads TGTGCCAGCAGTTACTCGATAACGAGTCAGCCCCAGCATTTT.

This clone was observed a few times. The J gene is TRBJ1-5, the V gene TRBV19; D gene uncertain. This CDR3 region has 12 residues. The V end lost 11 bases, the J end lost 5 bases, and 13 bases lay between the germline ends. Looked up from germline, CDR1 is LNHDA and CDR2 is SQIVND (reference sequence). The CDR3 region is CAGGAGDQPQHF. The CDR3 DNA follows: TGTGCCGGAGGCGCGGGAGATCAGCCCCAGCATTTT. The entire variable domain, with the rest obtained from reference TRBV19 and TRBJ1-5, is as follows: DGGITQSPKYLFRKEGQNVTLSCEQNLNHDAMYWYRQDPGQGLRLIYYSQIVNDFQKGDIAEGYSVSREKKESFPLTVTSAQKNPTAFYLCAGGAGDQPQHFGDGTRLSIL.

Comments on this clone: The junction and the germline gene differ at one end; a read error may be behind it. J is TRBJ2-7 and V is TRBV5-1; D not resolved. Germline-derived CDR1 and CDR2 are SGHRS and YFSETQ. This CDR3 has 13 residues. CDR3 in amino acids: CASSLDDFYEQYF. In DNA form, the CDR3 reads TGTGCCAGCAGCTTGGATGACTTCTACGAGCAGTACTTC.

The chain couples TRBV7-2 to TRBJ1-1; TRBD1 is a possible D gene (5 bases). The CDR3 is made up of 16 amino acids. Per the germline V gene, CDR1 is SGHTA and CDR2 is FQGNSA. V gave up 3 bases and J gave up 4 bases, with 18 bases separating them. As DNA, the CDR3 is TGTGCCAGCAGCTTTCTCCCCCAGGGAACAGGCACTGAAGCTTTCTTT. Amino acid sequence: CASSFLPQGTGTEAFF.

The chain has TRBV28 and TRBJ1-5, with D tentatively TRBD1 (5 bases). Germline assignment: CDR1 MDHEN and CDR2 SYDVKM. The V and J ends lost 2 bases and 7 bases respectively, with 15 bases between them. The CDR3 sequence is 15 residues long. The CDR3 bases are TGTGCCAGCAGTTTAGGAGGGGTGTCCTGGCAGCCCCAGCATTTT. Its protein product is CASSLGGVSWQPQHF.

A few counts support this clone. The chain couples TRBV19 to TRBJ2-7, with D possibly matching TRBD2 (5 bases). V gave up 4 bases and J gave up 4 bases, with 5 bases separating them. The CDR3 runs 11 residues. CDR1 and CDR2 (germline): LNHDA, SQIVND (reference sequence). The CDR3 DNA sequence: TGTGCCAGTAGTACGGGGTACGAGCAGTACTTC. Its protein is CASSTGYEQYF.

This chain joins TRBV19 and TRBJ1-3; TRBD1 aligns across 8 bases. The V gene end was trimmed by 6 bases and the J gene end by 8 bases; junction bases not matched to a gene: 6. Looked up from germline, CDR1 is LNHDA and CDR2 is SQIVND (reference sequence). CDR3 length: 13 amino acids. CDR3 in amino acids: CASRSRDRYTIYF. The CDR3 coding sequence is TGTGCCAGTAGGTCCCGGGACAGGTACACCATATATTTT.

The chain links TRBV6-5 to TRBJ2-3; unclear D gene. Germline V lookup: CDR1 MNHEY, CDR2 SVGAGI. V was shortened by 8 bases and J by 5 bases, with 17 bases between the two germline ends. The CDR3 spans 14 residues. CDR3 sequence (DNA): TGTGCCAGCCGATTGAACCTAGTGGGAGATACGCAGTATTTT. It is translated as CASRLNLVGDTQYF.

The chain combines TRBV5-5 with TRBJ2-7; either TRBD1 or TRBD2 may supply D (5 bases each). The CDR3 runs 14 residues. CDR1 and CDR2 from the germline V gene are SGHKS and YYEKEE (reference sequence). Trimming took 3 bases from V and 7 from J, leaving 17 bases between them. The CDR3 DNA reads TGTGCCAGCAGCTGGGACGGCGTCTACTATGAGCAGTACTTC. This translates into CASSWDGVYYEQYF. Drawing the rest from reference TRBV5-5 and TRBJ2-7, the complete variable domain is DAGVTQSPTHLIKTRGQQVTLRCSPISGHKSVSWYQQVLGQGPQFIFQYYEKEERGRGNFPDRFSARQFPNYSSELNVNALLLGDSALYLCASSWDGVYYEQYFGPGTRLTVT.

This clone was seen more than once but under ten times. The gene calls are TRBV9 and TRBJ1-6, with 9 bases that match TRBD1. The CDR3 has 18 residues. Germline V gene sequence: CDR1 SGDLS, CDR2 YYNGEE. The V and J ends lost 4 bases and 0 bases, in that order; junction bases with no gene match: 8. The CDR3 reads CASSSRQGEDSYNSPLHF. CDR3 bases: TGTGCCAGCAGCTCTCGACAGGGGGAAGACTCCTATAATTCACCCCTCCACTTT.

The CDR3 here is CASSLDRAKNIQYF. The DNA of the CDR3 is TGTGCCAGCAGCCTGGACAGAGCCAAAAACATTCAGTACTTC. The V and J genes are TRBV6-1 and TRBJ2-4; the D gene is possibly TRBD1 (6 bases). Germline V gives CDR1 MNHNS, CDR2 SASEGT. Trimming pared 6 bases from V and 0 bases from J, leaving 9 bases between. The length of the CDR3 is 14 residues.

The V and J genes are TRBV5-1 and TRBJ2-3; TRBD2 matches at 10 bases. In germline, CDR1 is SGHRS, CDR2 YFSETQ. J gave up 4 bases and V 5 bases, and 13 bases lay outside the gene matches. This CDR3 contains 17 residues. Written as DNA, the CDR3 is TGCGCCAGCAGTAAGGAGCCAAGCGGGGGGGCCGCAGATACGCAGTATTTT. Protein: CASSKEPSGGAADTQYF.

A few counts support this clone. The chain is built from TRBV28 and TRBJ1-6; perhaps TRBD1 as D (5 bases). CDR1 is MDHEN and CDR2 is SYDVKM in the germline V gene. The CDR3 contains 14 residues. With 6 bases removed from V and 10 bases from J, the gap between germline ends came to 16 bases. CDR3 in amino acids: CASRRSGTQSPLHF. The CDR3 bases are TGTGCCAGCAGGCGATCGGGGACCCAATCACCCCTCCACTTT.

V and J are TRBV30 and TRBJ2-7, with 11 bases aligning to TRBD1. Germline lookup yields CDR1 GTSNPN and CDR2 SVGIG (reference sequence). V lost 1 base and J lost 7; bases outside the gene matches: 3. The CDR3 consists of 13 residues. CDR3 coding DNA: TGTGCCTGGAGTGAGGGGACAGGGGGTGAGCAGTACTTC. This codes for CAWSEGTGGEQYF.

V gene TRBV9 combines with J gene TRBJ1-5; possibly TRBD1 for D (6 bases). Germline lookup yields CDR1 SGDLS and CDR2 YYNGEE. V was shortened by 4 bases and J by 4 bases, with 15 bases between the two germline ends. There are 15 residues in the CDR3. The CDR3 region is CASSLPTGPNQPQHF. In nucleotides, the CDR3 is TGTGCCAGCAGCCTTCCTACAGGGCCTAATCAGCCCCAGCATTTT. Full variable domain (outside the CDR3, taken from reference TRBV9 and TRBJ1-5): DSGVTQTPKHLITATGQRVTLRCSPRSGDLSVYWYQQSLDQGLQFLIQYYNGEERAKGNILERFSAQQFPDLHSELNLSSLELGDSALYFCASSLPTGPNQPQHFGDGTRLSIL.

The gene calls are TRBV5-1 and TRBJ1-2; weak D call: TRBD1 (5 bases). Germline V gene lookup returns CDR1 SGHRS and CDR2 YFSETQ. With 0 bases removed from V and 8 bases from J, the gap between germline ends came to 11 bases. This CDR3 has 13 residues. In DNA, the CDR3 is TGCGCCAGCAGCTTGGCGGAGGGGACGGGCTACACCTTC. Residues: CASSLAEGTGYTF.